In its sample, the clone carrying this T cell receptor (beta chain) was seen once. The data are from a study of PD-1 blockade in mismatch repair-deficient tumors. Libraries were prepared by immunoSEQ multiplex PCR; TCRdb keeps only in-frame clonotypes and omits some of them. This table has around 120,000 clones, 88% appearing once. The CDR3 contains 14 residues. CDR1 is GTSNPN, CDR2 SVGIG, per germline (reference sequence). The V end lost 5 bases, the J end lost 5 bases, and 15 bases lay between the germline ends. The genes are TRBV30 and TRBJ1-4; tentatively, D is TRBD1 (6 bases). The clonotype comes from an adult with mismatch repair-deficient cancer. This specimen was peripheral blood, taken 70 to 73 weeks after starting pembrolizumab. The DNA for the CDR3 is TGTGCCTGGGGCGGGACAATTGGGAATGAAAAACTGTTTTTT. Residues: CAWGGTIGNEKLFF.